This T cell receptor (beta chain) emerged from a study of T cell responses to AZD1222 COVID-19 vaccine. Sequencing was performed with immunoSEQ multiplex PCR; in TCRdb, only in-frame clones are kept and a portion is missing. The table records some 140,000 clones, about 87% of them present only once. Deletions cut 1 base from V and 6 bases from J, with 6 bases between. Germline V gives CDR1 MNHEY, CDR2 SMNVEV (reference sequence). This CDR3 is 13 amino acids long. Worth noting for this clone: The antigen remains undetermined.

Broader study findings: The peak T cell response came first, and repertoires were sampled only after it. Donors skewed white British and female; clonal diversity was possibly underestimated.

The rearrangement joins TRBV27 to TRBJ2-2; D uncertain. Specimen: peripheral blood, collected on day 0 of AZD1222 vaccination. The source is an adult in good health. In DNA form, the CDR3 reads TGTGCCAGCAGTTTATACAGCCCCGGGGAGCTGTTTTTT. This codes for CASSLYSPGELFF.